This T cell receptor beta chain was captured by sequencing in a study of spatial heterogeneity in lung cancer. Study as a whole: Alpha-chain sequences were consistently detected in smaller numbers than beta-chain sequences.

CDR1 and CDR2 (germline): SGDLS, YYNGEE. The CDR3 consists of 13 residues. Germline trimming cut 3 bases from V and 4 bases from J; bases unmatched to any gene: 2. TCRdb recomputed calls from the 5' RACE reads with MiXCR, one row per CDR3 protein. Of approximately 92,000 distinct CDR3 sequences in the sample, 10% to 15% were seen once. This clonotype has only a few counts. Specified time point: sample taken at primary tumor resection. Unsorted samples of tumor, nontumor lung or frozen PBMC had their whole RNA sequenced. The chain carries TRBV9 and TRBJ2-3, with 7 bases aligning to TRBD2. Here the sequenced sample was PBMCs, taken at surgery. This sequence was found in a male donor with early-stage non-small cell lung cancer. DNA for the CDR3: TGTGCCAGCAGCGGGGACTATTCAGATACGCAGTATTTT. Encoded protein: CASSGDYSDTQYF. Based on the CDR3 plus reference TRBV9 and TRBJ2-3, the full variable domain is DSGVTQTPKHLITATGQRVTLRCSPRSGDLSVYWYQQSLDQGLQFLIQYYNGEERAKGNILERFSAQQFPDLHSELNLSSLELGDSALYFCASSGDYSDTQYFGPGTRLTVL.